This paragraph covers one T cell receptor (beta chain) sequence. The entry originates in a study of cytomegalovirus exposure and HLA in healthy donors. Study overall: An early data release held 79 million or so unique TCRs from HLA-typed donors.

At sampling all donors were nominally healthy, likely with unrecorded immune exposures. Use of 60 Vbeta and 13 Jbeta primers characterized the PCR. Original handling: An analysis performed later counted about 80 million unique TCR beta chains (roughly 10 million of them shared). Libraries were prepared by immunoSEQ multiplex PCR; TCRdb keeps only in-frame clonotypes and omits some of them. V, J and clone size derive from that table, while D and trimming were established from the DNA sequence. This sample's table reports approximately 180,000 clones. The sequenced sample was PBMCs. The TCR comes from a man younger than 45 in good health and CMV-seronegative.

The CDR3 nucleotides are TGTGCCAGCAGTTACTCCCCGGACAGGGTAGATGGCTACACCTTC. This translates into CASSYSPDRVDGYTF. V gene TRBV6-5 combines with J gene TRBJ1-2; 8 positions match TRBD1. The CDR3 has 15 amino acids. J was trimmed by 6 bases and V by 0 bases; bases with no gene match: 6. Germline V CDR1 and CDR2: MNHEY, SVGAGI.